This T cell receptor (beta chain) was obtained from a study of cytomegalovirus exposure and HLA in healthy donors. A word on this clone: Its matching antigen is unknown.

Researchers ran the PCR with 60 Vbeta and 13 Jbeta primers. Sequencing was performed with immunoSEQ multiplex PCR; in TCRdb, only in-frame clones are kept and a portion is missing. The sample records about 140,000 clones, approximately 84% being singletons. Study-wide points: Excluded: some indistinguishable V segments such as TRBV6-2 and TRBV6-3. In a later analysis, common viral pathogens appeared linked to several of the most significant clusters. The study carried out a later analysis of TCR beta sequences. It associated approximately 15,000 of them with specific HLA alleles at a false discovery rate of 0.05.

Nominal health characterized the donors when sampled, though unrecorded immune exposures were likely. With 5 bases clipped from V and 6 bases from J, the junction kept 2 bases outside the gene matches. From germline, CDR1 is SGHAT and CDR2 FQNNGV. The CDR3 is made up of 14 amino acids. This chain connects TRBV11-2 to TRBJ2-2; 11 nucleotides align to TRBD2. This TCR was recovered from a woman aged 55-70 years in good health and CMV-seropositive. Sequenced material: PBMCs. Here the CDR3 reads CASSRGLAAGELFF. CDR3 nucleotides: TGTGCCAGCAGCCGGGGACTAGCGGCCGGGGAGCTGTTTTTT.